This entry is about one T cell receptor beta chain. The sample comes from a study of blood T cell repertoires in COVID-19. Study as a whole: PBMCs, B-cell-depleted T cells, or T cells provided the cDNA or gDNA that made up the material.

The CDR3 loop spans 16 amino acids. V gave up 5 bases and J gave up 10 bases; unmatched junction bases: 14. Germline CDR1 SEHNR, CDR2 FQNEAQ (reference sequence). Generated by immunoSEQ multiplex PCR, the TCRdb table keeps only in-frame clones and is missing some. The sample records about 480,000 clones, approximately 90% being singletons. This TCR was recovered from a woman aged 30 to 39 with acute or convalescent COVID-19. The chain links TRBV7-9 to TRBJ1-4; 9 positions agree with TRBD1. Sequencing was carried out using peripheral blood. CDR3 bases: TGTGCCAGCAGCCCCCCGAACGGACAGGGGTGGGGAAAACTGTTTTTT. Its protein is CASSPPNGQGWGKLFF.